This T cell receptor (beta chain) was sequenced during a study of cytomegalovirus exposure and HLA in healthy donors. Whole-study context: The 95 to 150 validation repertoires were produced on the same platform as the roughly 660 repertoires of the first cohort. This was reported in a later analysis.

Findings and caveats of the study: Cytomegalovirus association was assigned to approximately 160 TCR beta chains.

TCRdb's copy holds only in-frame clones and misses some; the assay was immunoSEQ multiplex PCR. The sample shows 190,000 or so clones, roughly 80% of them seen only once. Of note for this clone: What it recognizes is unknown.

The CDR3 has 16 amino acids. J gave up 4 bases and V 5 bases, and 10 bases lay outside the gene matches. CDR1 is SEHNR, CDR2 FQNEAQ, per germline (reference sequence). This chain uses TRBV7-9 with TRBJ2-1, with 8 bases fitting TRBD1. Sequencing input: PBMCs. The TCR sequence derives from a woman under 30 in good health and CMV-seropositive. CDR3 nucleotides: TGTGCCAGCAGCCTCCCAACAGGGGGACGTTACAATGAGCAGTTCTTC. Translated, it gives CASSLPTGGRYNEQFF.